These T cell receptor beta chains were read from a single sample in a study of early T cells in non-severe SARS-CoV-2 infection. TCRdb re-derived calls from the 5' RACE reads in MiXCR, one entry per CDR3 protein. The sample contains more than 45,000 distinct CDR3 sequences, 9.5% to 15% of which appear only once. The source material was whole blood. The receptors here all came from an adult who was a healthcare worker with PCR-confirmed SARS-CoV-2 infection or an uninfected control (not recorded which). Both conserved end residues are part of each CDR3. A D gene is named only where the DNA matches it firmly. A row's size may be missing; if present it is once, few, many or a size class.

j_call: TRBJ1-2; cdr3_length: 12; d_call: NA; clone_size: many; v_call: TRBV3-1; cdr3_aa: CASSRTVDGYTF; cdr3_nt: TGTGCCAGCAGTCGGACAGTAGATGGCTACACCTTC
j_call: TRBJ2-7; cdr3_length: 14; d_call: NA; clone_size: NA; v_call: TRBV10-3; cdr3_aa: CAISAMGATAKQYF; cdr3_nt: TGTGCCATCAGCGCCATGGGGGCCACCGCAAAGCAGTACTTC
j_call: TRBJ1-2; cdr3_length: 12; d_call: NA; clone_size: few; v_call: TRBV28; cdr3_aa: CASSLNRLGYTF; cdr3_nt: TGTGCCAGCAGTTTAAACAGACTGGGTTACACCTTC
j_call: TRBJ2-2; cdr3_length: 15; d_call: TRBD2; clone_size: many; v_call: TRBV2; cdr3_aa: CASSALTSGQGELFF; cdr3_nt: TGTGCCAGCAGTGCCTTGACTAGCGGGCAAGGGGAGCTGTTTTTT
j_call: TRBJ1-5; cdr3_length: 13; d_call: NA; clone_size: few; v_call: TRBV3-1; cdr3_aa: CASSRGLRQPQHF; cdr3_nt: TGTGCCAGCAGCCGGGGGTTGCGTCAGCCCCAGCATTTT
j_call: TRBJ2-5; cdr3_length: 13; d_call: NA; clone_size: few; v_call: TRBV7-3; cdr3_aa: CASSPGPQETQYF; cdr3_nt: TGTGCCAGCAGCCCTGGACCCCAAGAGACCCAGTACTTC
j_call: TRBJ2-3; cdr3_length: 14; d_call: NA; clone_size: few; v_call: TRBV7-6; cdr3_aa: CASSWWGVTDTQYF; cdr3_nt: TGTGCCAGCAGCTGGTGGGGAGTCACAGATACGCAGTATTTT
j_call: TRBJ2-1; cdr3_length: 14; d_call: NA; clone_size: few; v_call: TRBV9; cdr3_aa: CASSLRDKYNEQFF; cdr3_nt: TGTGCCAGCAGCCTCCGGGACAAGTACAATGAGCAGTTCTTC
j_call: TRBJ2-1; cdr3_length: 15; d_call: TRBD2; clone_size: NA; v_call: TRBV7-2; cdr3_aa: CASSFGGSGYNEQFF; cdr3_nt: TGTGCCAGCAGCTTCGGCGGGAGTGGCTACAATGAGCAGTTCTTC
j_call: TRBJ1-4; cdr3_length: 13; d_call: NA; clone_size: NA; v_call: TRBV18; cdr3_aa: CASSLEGLGKLFF; cdr3_nt: TGTGCCAGCTCACTAGAGGGGTTGGGAAAACTGTTTTTT
j_call: TRBJ1-6; cdr3_length: 14; d_call: TRBD1; clone_size: many; v_call: TRBV18; cdr3_aa: CASSRDREASPLHF; cdr3_nt: TGTGCCAGCTCTCGGGACAGGGAAGCTTCACCCCTCCACTTT
j_call: TRBJ2-6; cdr3_length: 17; d_call: NA; clone_size: many; v_call: TRBV5-4; cdr3_aa: CASSPGDGYSGANVLTF; cdr3_nt: TGTGCCAGCAGCCCTGGGGACGGATACTCTGGGGCCAACGTCCTGACTTTC
j_call: TRBJ2-6; cdr3_length: 17; d_call: TRBD1; clone_size: many; v_call: TRBV5-1; cdr3_aa: CASSYRGTASGANVLTF; cdr3_nt: TGCGCCAGCAGCTATAGAGGGACAGCCTCTGGGGCCAACGTCCTGACTTTC
j_call: TRBJ2-1; cdr3_length: 15; d_call: TRBD1; clone_size: NA; v_call: TRBV27; cdr3_aa: CASRIQGAHGNEQFF; cdr3_nt: TGTGCCAGCAGGATACAGGGGGCGCACGGCAATGAGCAGTTCTTC
j_call: TRBJ2-3; cdr3_length: 13; d_call: TRBD2; clone_size: many; v_call: TRBV7-9; cdr3_aa: CAIGLAVTDTQYF; cdr3_nt: TGTGCGATCGGGCTAGCGGTAACAGATACGCAGTATTTT
j_call: TRBJ2-3; cdr3_length: 15; d_call: TRBD1; clone_size: NA; v_call: TRBV10-2; cdr3_aa: CASSDPGGSSDTQYF; cdr3_nt: TGCGCCAGCAGTGACCCAGGGGGCAGTTCAGATACGCAGTATTTT
j_call: TRBJ2-1; cdr3_length: 14; d_call: TRBD2; clone_size: NA; v_call: TRBV6-1; cdr3_aa: CASSETSEYNEQFF; cdr3_nt: TGTGCCAGCAGTGAAACTAGCGAGTACAATGAGCAGTTCTTC
j_call: TRBJ1-3; cdr3_length: 13; d_call: NA; clone_size: NA; v_call: TRBV5-4; cdr3_aa: CASSFLPGDTIYF; cdr3_nt: TGTGCCAGCAGTTTCCTACCCGGGGACACCATATATTTT
j_call: TRBJ2-2; cdr3_length: 15; d_call: TRBD1; clone_size: few; v_call: TRBV7-2; cdr3_aa: CASSQGQGITGELFF; cdr3_nt: TGTGCCAGCAGTCAAGGACAGGGAATCACCGGGGAGCTGTTTTTT
j_call: TRBJ2-3; cdr3_length: 12; d_call: NA; clone_size: NA; v_call: TRBV6-1; cdr3_aa: CASLLDRNTQYF; cdr3_nt: TGTGCCAGCCTCCTTGACCGAAATACGCAGTATTTT
j_call: TRBJ2-7; cdr3_length: 13; d_call: NA; clone_size: NA; v_call: TRBV20-1; cdr3_aa: CSARDQASYEQYF; cdr3_nt: TGCAGTGCTAGAGATCAGGCTAGCTACGAGCAGTACTTC
j_call: TRBJ2-7; cdr3_length: 12; d_call: NA; clone_size: few; v_call: TRBV28; cdr3_aa: CASSRGRYEQYF; cdr3_nt: TGTGCCAGCTCTCGGGGCCGATACGAGCAGTACTTC
j_call: TRBJ2-1; cdr3_length: 17; d_call: TRBD2; clone_size: few; v_call: TRBV18; cdr3_aa: CASSPIAGGHSPNEQFF; cdr3_nt: TGTGCCAGCTCACCCATAGCGGGAGGGCACTCACCTAATGAGCAGTTCTTC
j_call: TRBJ1-5; cdr3_length: 15; d_call: TRBD1; clone_size: few; v_call: TRBV2; cdr3_aa: CASSDDTGGDQPQHF; cdr3_nt: TGTGCCAGCAGCGACGATACAGGGGGCGATCAGCCCCAGCATTTT
j_call: TRBJ2-7; cdr3_length: 13; d_call: NA; clone_size: many; v_call: TRBV7-8; cdr3_aa: CASSLYGPYEQYF; cdr3_nt: TGTGCCAGCAGCTTATATGGACCCTACGAGCAGTACTTC
j_call: TRBJ2-5; cdr3_length: 13; d_call: NA; clone_size: NA; v_call: TRBV3-1; cdr3_aa: CASSLRGGETQYF; cdr3_nt: TGTGCCAGCAGCCTCCGGGGAGGAGAGACCCAGTACTTC
j_call: TRBJ2-7; cdr3_length: 14; d_call: NA; clone_size: few; v_call: TRBV5-1; cdr3_aa: CASSLRGVPREQYF; cdr3_nt: TGCGCCAGCAGCTTGCGCGGGGTCCCACGCGAGCAGTACTTC
j_call: TRBJ1-2; cdr3_length: 12; d_call: NA; clone_size: many; v_call: TRBV20-1; cdr3_aa: CSASPATGGYTF; cdr3_nt: TGCAGTGCTTCACCGGCGACTGGAGGCTACACCTTC
j_call: TRBJ1-1; cdr3_length: 12; d_call: NA; clone_size: NA; v_call: TRBV29-1; cdr3_aa: CSVEVGTGRAFF; cdr3_nt: TGCAGCGTTGAAGTGGGAACAGGCAGGGCTTTCTTT
j_call: TRBJ2-3; cdr3_length: 14; d_call: TRBD2; clone_size: few; v_call: TRBV7-2; cdr3_aa: CASSTRRRENTQYF; cdr3_nt: TGTGCCAGCAGCACCCGACGGCGGGAGAATACGCAGTATTTT
j_call: TRBJ1-5; cdr3_length: 12; d_call: NA; clone_size: NA; v_call: TRBV2; cdr3_aa: CASKAEYQPQHF; cdr3_nt: TGTGCCAGCAAGGCAGAATATCAGCCCCAGCATTTT
j_call: TRBJ1-1; cdr3_length: 16; d_call: NA; clone_size: NA; v_call: TRBV4-1; cdr3_aa: CASSPSAGPPRTEAFF; cdr3_nt: TGCGCCAGCAGCCCGTCCGCCGGCCCCCCGCGCACTGAAGCTTTCTTT
j_call: TRBJ2-7; cdr3_length: 15; d_call: NA; clone_size: many; v_call: TRBV3-1; cdr3_aa: CASSPQGSFVHEQYF; cdr3_nt: TGTGCCAGCAGCCCCCAGGGGTCGTTCGTTCACGAGCAGTACTTC
j_call: TRBJ2-1; cdr3_length: 16; d_call: NA; clone_size: few; v_call: TRBV5-4; cdr3_aa: CASSLASVSSYNEQFF; cdr3_nt: TGTGCCAGCAGCTTGGCGAGCGTTAGCTCCTACAATGAGCAGTTCTTC
j_call: TRBJ2-1; cdr3_length: 19; d_call: NA; clone_size: few; v_call: TRBV12-3/TRBV12-4; cdr3_aa: CASSLGQGRLGKPYNEQFF; cdr3_nt: TGTGCCAGCAGTTTAGGTCAGGGGAGACTAGGGAAACCCTACAATGAGCAGTTCTTC